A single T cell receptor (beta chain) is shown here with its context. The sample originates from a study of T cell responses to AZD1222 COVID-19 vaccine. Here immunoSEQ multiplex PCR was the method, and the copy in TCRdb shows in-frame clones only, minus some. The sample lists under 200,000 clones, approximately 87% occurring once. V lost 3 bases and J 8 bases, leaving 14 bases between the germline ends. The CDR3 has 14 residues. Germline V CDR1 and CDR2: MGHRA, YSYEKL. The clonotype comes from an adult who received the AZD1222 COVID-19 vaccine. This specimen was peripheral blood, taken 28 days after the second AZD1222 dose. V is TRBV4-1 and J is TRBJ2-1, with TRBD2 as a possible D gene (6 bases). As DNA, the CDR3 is TGCGCCAGCAGCCAGCTACTAGCCCCGCATGAGCAGTTCTTC. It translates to CASSQLLAPHEQFF.